The next 17 T cell receptor beta chains were all read from a single sample in a study of beta chain features in type 1 diabetes. Points from the study as a whole: Patients with Type 1 diabetes showed moderately but significantly shorter TCRB CDR3s in all four CD4+ subsets.

TCRB transcripts that were expressed got sequenced, as all of the isolated RNA had been reverse transcribed. This table comes from immunoSEQ multiplex PCR, and its TCRdb copy is limited to in-frame clones, with some not included. This sample carries about 170,000 clones, 6% to 9% of them seen once, and the ten largest clones take roughly 0.46%. Their cognate antigens are unknown. Input material: central memory CD4+ T cells from blood. These receptors were collected from a young man with type 1 diabetes.

V is TRBV28 and J is TRBJ2-7, with D perhaps matching TRBD1 (6 bases). The CDR3 spans 13 residues. V gave up 2 bases and J gave up 3 bases, with 8 bases separating them. The germline V gene encodes CDR1 MDHEN and CDR2 SYDVKM. The CDR3 spells CASSLGRGYEQYF. CDR3 in DNA: TGTGCCAGCAGTTTAGGCAGGGGCTACGAGCAGTACTTC.

The chain recombines TRBV4-1 with TRBJ2-2, with D uncertain. Germline values: CDR1 MGHRA, CDR2 YSYEKL. With 1 base removed from V and 7 bases from J, the gap between germline ends came to 7 bases. CDR3 length equals 13 residues. The CDR3 region has the DNA TGCGCCAGCAGCCAAGGCACCTACGGGGAGCTGTTTTTT. Encoded protein: CASSQGTYGELFF.

This clone appeared a few times. The J gene is TRBJ2-1, the V gene TRBV5-4; the match to TRBD1 covers 7 bases. The CDR3 is 15 residues long. J gave up 3 bases and V 2 bases, and 5 bases lay outside the gene matches. The germline gives CDR1 SGHNT, CDR2 YYREEE (reference sequence). The CDR3 loop is CASSFRRQGYNEQFF. The CDR3 DNA follows: TGTGCCAGCAGCTTTCGGCGACAGGGCTACAATGAGCAGTTCTTC.

V is TRBV28 and J is TRBJ1-1; D remains ambiguous. The CDR3 length is 14 residues. CDR1 is MDHEN and CDR2 is SYDVKM in the germline V gene. The V and J ends lost 4 bases and 1 base respectively, with 10 bases between them. CDR3 nucleotide sequence: TGTGCCAGCAGTTCCTTGGGCCGGAACACTGAAGCTTTCTTT. It translates to CASSSLGRNTEAFF.

The rearrangement joins TRBV7-2 to TRBJ2-3; D remains unclear. The CDR3 loop spans 13 amino acids. The V gene's germline CDR1 is SGHTA and CDR2 FQGNSA. Deletions cut 3 bases from V and 6 bases from J, with 10 bases between. CDR3 coding DNA: TGTGCCAGCAGCTTTCAATCGCGTGATACGCAGTATTTT. Translating gives CASSFQSRDTQYF.

The chain links TRBV7-8 to TRBJ1-5, with a possible D match to TRBD1 (5 bases). This CDR3 has 16 amino acids. Germline V gene data show CDR1 as SGHVS and CDR2 as FQNEAQ. Trimming left V 0 bases short and J 2 bases short, with 11 bases between. In nucleotides, the CDR3 is TGTGCCAGCAGCTTAGCCGGCGGGGCGGGCAATCAGCCCCAGCATTTT. Its translation is CASSLAGGAGNQPQHF.

This chain uses TRBV5-4 with TRBJ2-5; D gene ambiguous. Trimming removed 4 bases from V and 2 bases from J, with 9 bases in between. The CDR3 consists of 13 residues. CDR1 is SGHNT and CDR2 is YYREEE in the germline V gene (reference sequence). The CDR3 region has the DNA TGTGCCAGCAGCCAAAACTTACAAGAGACCCAGTACTTC. Its translation is CASSQNLQETQYF.

Of note for this clone: At the DNA level, this CDR3 is encoded by other sequences in the same sample as well. This chain links TRBV11-2 with TRBJ2-5, with D maybe TRBD2 (6 bases). The ends were cut back, 1 base at V and 4 bases at J, with 10 bases in the middle. Germline-derived CDR1 and CDR2 are SGHAT and FQNNGV. This CDR3 contains 14 residues. The CDR3 nucleotides read TGTGCCAGCAGCTTAGGGGGAGGTGGAGAGACCCAGTACTTC. Translated: CASSLGGGGETQYF.

This clone was counted a few times. The CDR3 DNA reads as TGTGCCAGCAGTGAATGGGGGCCTCAGCCCCAGCATTTT. This translates into CASSEWGPQPQHF. The chain is built from TRBV2 and TRBJ1-5; TRBD1 is a possible D gene (6 bases). The CDR3 length is 13 residues. From germline, CDR1 is SNHLY and CDR2 FYNNEI. V was cut by 2 bases and J by 6 bases, with 8 bases left in between.

This clone was seen only a few times. The CDR3 spells CASSLGRDREAFF. CDR3 DNA sequence: TGTGCCAGCAGCTTAGGTCGGGACAGGGAAGCTTTCTTT. The chain combines TRBV7-2 with TRBJ1-1; TRBD1 aligns across 8 bases. Germline-derived CDR1 and CDR2 are SGHTA and FQGNSA. V lost 1 base to trimming and J lost 8 bases; unmatched junction nucleotides: 3. The CDR3 consists of 13 residues.

There are a few counts of this clone. The J gene is TRBJ2-3, the V gene TRBV5-3, with D possibly TRBD2 on 7 matching bases. TRBV5-3 is placed among ORFs of uncertain function. V was trimmed by 9 bases and J by 1 base, leaving 15 bases between them. CDR3 length: 14 residues. The chain's CDR3 is CATQGGGRTDTQYF. For the CDR3, the DNA is TGTGCCACCCAAGGCGGGGGCCGCACAGATACGCAGTATTTT.

In its sample, this clone was seen a few times. The chain employs TRBV7-2 and TRBJ2-3; a weak D match, TRBD2 (6 bases). Looked up from germline, CDR1 is SGHTA and CDR2 is FQGNSA. This CDR3 has 13 residues. The germline V and J ends were trimmed by 5 bases and 6 bases, with 12 bases remaining between them. Written as DNA, the CDR3 is TGTGCCAGCAGCCGGGACTGGGGGGATACGCAGTATTTT. Amino acids: CASSRDWGDTQYF.

This clone was detected many times. Other DNA sequences in the same sample also yield this CDR3. The chain couples TRBV5-1 to TRBJ2-1; unclear D gene. CDR1 and CDR2 (germline): SGHRS, YFSETQ. CDR3 size: 12 residues. V was trimmed by 4 bases and J by 7 bases, leaving 9 bases between them. In DNA form, the CDR3 reads TGCGCCAGCAGCCTGGGTGCGAATGAGCAGTTCTTC. Amino acid sequence: CASSLGANEQFF.

The chain joins TRBV6-6 to TRBJ2-5, with a weak D call TRBD2 (6 bases). Germline CDR1 MNHNY, CDR2 SVGAGI (reference sequence). Trimming cost V 7 bases and J 0 bases, with 12 bases left between them. There are 14 residues in the CDR3. The CDR3 nucleotides read TGTGCCAGCACCCGGACGGGGGACCAAGAGACCCAGTACTTC. Translating it yields CASTRTGDQETQYF.

The rearrangement links TRBV29-1 to TRBJ1-3; D not resolved. The germline gives CDR1 SQVTM, CDR2 ANQGSEA. V was cut by 4 bases and J by 0 bases, with 7 bases left in between. There are 13 residues in the CDR3. CDR3 protein: CSVAPNSGNTIYF. CDR3 coding DNA: TGCAGCGTTGCGCCTAACTCTGGAAACACCATATATTTT.

The table lists this clone with a few counts. J is TRBJ2-5 and V is TRBV28; D perhaps matches TRBD1 (6 bases). This CDR3 contains 15 residues. CDR1 MDHEN and CDR2 SYDVKM come from the germline V gene. V shed 4 bases and J shed 5 bases, with 17 bases lying between them. The CDR3 reads CASSSGQLGAETQYF. The CDR3 nucleotides read TGTGCCAGCAGTTCTGGACAGTTGGGAGCGGAGACCCAGTACTTC.

This clone occurred a few times. J is TRBJ1-2 and V is TRBV4-3; D is perhaps TRBD1 (5 bases). This CDR3 has 13 amino acids. The V end lost 4 bases, the J end lost 7 bases, and 13 bases lay between the germline ends. The germline V gene has CDR1 LGHNA and CDR2 YSLEER. The CDR3 here is CASSRGEGSGYTF. The CDR3 DNA reads TGCGCCAGCAGCCGAGGGGAGGGGTCTGGCTACACCTTC.